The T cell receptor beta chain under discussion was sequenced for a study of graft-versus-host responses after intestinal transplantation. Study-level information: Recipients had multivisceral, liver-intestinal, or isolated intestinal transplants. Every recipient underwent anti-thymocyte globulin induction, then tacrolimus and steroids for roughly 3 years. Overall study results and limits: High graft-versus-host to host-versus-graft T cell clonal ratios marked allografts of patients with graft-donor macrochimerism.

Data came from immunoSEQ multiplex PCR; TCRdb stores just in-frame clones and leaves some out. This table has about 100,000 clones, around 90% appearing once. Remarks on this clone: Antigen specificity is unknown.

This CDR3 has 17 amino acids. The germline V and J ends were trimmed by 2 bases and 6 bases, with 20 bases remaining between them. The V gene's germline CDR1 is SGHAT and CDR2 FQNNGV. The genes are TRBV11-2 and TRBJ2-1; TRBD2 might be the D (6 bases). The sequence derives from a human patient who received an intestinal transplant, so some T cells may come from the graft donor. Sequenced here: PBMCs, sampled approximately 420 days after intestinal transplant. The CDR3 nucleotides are TGTGCCAGCAGCTTAAGACCCTCTGGCCCCGGGAGCAATGAGCAGTTCTTC. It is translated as CASSLRPSGPGSNEQFF.